Listed below are T cell receptor beta chains from one sample, sequenced in a study of blood T cell repertoires in COVID-19. Here immunoSEQ multiplex PCR was the method, and the copy in TCRdb shows in-frame clones only, minus some. This sample carries 300,000 or so clones, around 84% of them seen once, and the ten largest clones take about 1.2%. Input material: peripheral blood. Receptors were obtained from a man aged 65 to 85 with acute or convalescent COVID-19. The CDR3 runs from the conserved cysteine through the conserved F or W. The D gene is left open where the match is weak. Size tells how often a clone was seen (once, few, many) or the class of an expanded clone, and some rows leave it out.

V gene	J gene	clone size	D gene	CDR3 protein	CDR3 DNA
TRBV3-1/TRBV3-2	TRBJ1-1	few	.	CASSLSEAQTEAFF	TGTGCCAGCAGCCTTTCGGAGGCTCAGACGGAAGCTTTCTTT
TRBV5-1	TRBJ2-1	.	TRBD2	CASSLALTPGLAGLYNEQFF	TGCGCCAGCAGCTTGGCCTTGACTCCGGGACTAGCGGGTCTATACAATGAGCAGTTCTTC
TRBV2	TRBJ1-4	.	TRBD1	CASRNRGFKVDEKLFF	TGTGCCAGCAGAAACAGGGGCTTCAAGGTAGACGAAAAACTGTTTTTT
TRBV7-2	TRBJ2-2	once	TRBD1	CASRPVSGRGRTGELFF	TGTGCCAGCAGACCAGTTTCGGGCAGGGGGCGGACCGGGGAGCTGTTTTTT
TRBV18	TRBJ2-2	.	.	CASSPVQGLTGELFF	TGTGCCAGCTCACCAGTACAGGGATTGACCGGGGAGCTGTTTTTT
TRBV5-1	TRBJ1-1	.	TRBD1	CASSPGQGPGTEAFF	TGCGCCAGCAGCCCAGGACAGGGGCCAGGCACTGAAGCTTTCTTT
TRBV19	TRBJ1-5	.	.	CASSMRGDGPQHF	TGTGCCAGTAGTATGCGGGGGGATGGGCCCCAGCATTTT
TRBV13	TRBJ2-3	.	TRBD2	CASSSGRQEGTDTQYF	TGTGCCAGCAGCTCCGGGAGGCAAGAGGGGACAGATACGCAGTATTTT
TRBV6-5	TRBJ2-1	few	.	CASSYTGGNEQFF	TGTGCCAGCAGTTATACGGGTGGCAATGAGCAGTTCTTC
TRBV18	TRBJ2-1	.	TRBD2	CAFGGGSEDEQFF	TGTGCCTTCGGGGGAGGGTCGGAGGATGAGCAGTTCTTC
TRBV19	TRBJ1-6	.	.	CASRREGGTPLHF	TGTGCCAGTCGTCGGGAGGGGGGTACACCCCTCCACTTT
TRBV3-1/TRBV3-2	TRBJ1-3	.	.	CASSQDPRGFSGNTIYF	TGTGCCAGCAGCCAAGATCCAAGGGGCTTCTCTGGAAACACCATATATTTT
TRBV27	TRBJ2-7	.	.	CASRGGASYEQYF	TGTGCCAGCAGAGGGGGGGCGTCCTACGAGCAGTACTTC
TRBV4-2	TRBJ2-2	.	.	CASSQEGQGPTTELFF	TGTGCCAGCAGCCAAGAAGGGCAGGGGCCCACAACCGAGCTGTTTTTT
TRBV4-3	TRBJ1-2	.	TRBD1	CASSPGTGNYGYTF	TGCGCCAGCAGCCCTGGGACAGGGAACTATGGCTACACCTTC
TRBV7-8	TRBJ1-2	.	.	CASSLARGTAGYTF	TGTGCCAGCAGCTTAGCCAGGGGAACGGCTGGCTACACCTTC
TRBV7-2	TRBJ2-2	.	TRBD2	CASSFMTSYNYYTGELFF	TGTGCCAGCAGCTTCATGACTAGCTACAATTACTACACCGGGGAGCTGTTTTTT
TRBV2	TRBJ1-1	few	.	CASRAASIGNTEAFF	TGTGCCAGCAGAGCGGCCTCAATTGGGAACACTGAAGCTTTCTTT
TRBV7-2	TRBJ2-7	.	TRBD2	CASSPGLAGGFYEQYF	TGTGCCAGCAGCCCCGGACTAGCGGGAGGATTCTACGAGCAGTACTTC
TRBV27	TRBJ2-3	.	TRBD2	CASSLAGTSEHTDTQYF	TGTGCCAGCAGTTTAGCCGGGACTAGCGAACACACAGATACGCAGTATTTT
TRBV19	TRBJ1-1	few	.	CASSMVRGETEAFF	TGTGCCAGTAGTATGGTCAGGGGTGAGACTGAAGCTTTCTTT
TRBV30	TRBJ1-3	.	.	CAWSRTQYGNTIYF	TGTGCCTGGAGTCGGACACAGTACGGAAACACCATATATTTT
TRBV28	TRBJ1-2	.	TRBD1	CASSLGTGDGYTF	TGTGCCAGCAGTTTAGGGACAGGGGATGGCTACACCTTC
TRBV9	TRBJ1-1	.	.	CASSVGPEQAEAFF	TGTGCCAGCAGCGTAGGCCCCGAACAGGCTGAAGCTTTCTTT
TRBV6-5	TRBJ2-7	.	.	CASIRGPFISYEQYF	TGTGCCAGCATCAGGGGACCGTTCATCTCCTACGAGCAGTACTTC
TRBV28	TRBJ1-1	.	.	CASNLQGPNTEAFF	TGTGCCAGCAACCTTCAGGGTCCTAACACTGAAGCTTTCTTT
TRBV5-4	TRBJ1-1	.	.	CASSFIGRTDSEAFF	TGTGCCAGCAGCTTCATAGGAAGAACCGACAGTGAAGCTTTCTTT
TRBV5-1	TRBJ1-1	once	TRBD1	CASSLTTGGFNTEAFF	TGCGCCAGCAGCTTAACTACAGGGGGCTTTAACACTGAAGCTTTCTTT